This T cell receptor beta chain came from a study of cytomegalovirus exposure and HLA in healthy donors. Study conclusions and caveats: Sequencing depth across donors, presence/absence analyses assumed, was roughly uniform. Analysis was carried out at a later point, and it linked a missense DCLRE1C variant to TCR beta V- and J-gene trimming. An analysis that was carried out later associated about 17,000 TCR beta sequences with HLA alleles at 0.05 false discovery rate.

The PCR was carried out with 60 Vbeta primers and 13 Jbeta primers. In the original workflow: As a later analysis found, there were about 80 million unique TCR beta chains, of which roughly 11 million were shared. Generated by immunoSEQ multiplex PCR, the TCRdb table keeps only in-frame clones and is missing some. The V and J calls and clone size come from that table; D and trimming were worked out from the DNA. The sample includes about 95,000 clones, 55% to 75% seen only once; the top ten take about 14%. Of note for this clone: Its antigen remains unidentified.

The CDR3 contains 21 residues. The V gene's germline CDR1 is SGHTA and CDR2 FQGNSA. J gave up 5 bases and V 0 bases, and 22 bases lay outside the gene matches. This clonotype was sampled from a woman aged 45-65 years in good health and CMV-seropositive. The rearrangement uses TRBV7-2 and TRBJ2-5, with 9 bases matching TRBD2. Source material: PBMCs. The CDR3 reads CASSLASKTGWLSSGSETQYF. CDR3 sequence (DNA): TGTGCCAGCAGCTTAGCTTCTAAAACGGGATGGCTAAGTAGCGGGAGCGAGACCCAGTACTTC.